This TCR beta chain was captured in a study of blood T cell repertoires in COVID-19. Individuals aged roughly 18 to 95 years were recruited from roughly 23 US areas. This clone was detected only a few times. Sequencing used immunoSEQ multiplex PCR; TCRdb keeps in-frame clones, though not all of them. The sample has 200,000 to 250,000 clones, 80% to 90% seen once. The specimen was PBMCs or T cells enriched from blood (not recorded which). The source of this sequence is a woman aged 25-40 years who had been exposed to COVID-19.

Here the CDR3 reads CAWSPTGQETQYF. For the CDR3, the DNA is TGTGCCTGGAGTCCTACGGGCCAAGAGACCCAGTACTTC. This sequence joins TRBV30 and TRBJ2-5; unclear D gene. CDR1 and CDR2 from the germline V gene are GTSNPN and SVGIG (reference sequence). Trimming removed 2 bases from V and 1 base from J, with 8 bases in between. The CDR3 is made up of 13 amino acids.